This T cell receptor (beta chain) derives from a study of CD8 T cells in ankylosing spondylitis. Notes on the study in general: Characteristic, it appeared, of ankylosing spondylitis blood was a TCR beta motif of about eight highly homologous variants.

With 5 bases clipped from V and 2 bases from J, the junction kept 3 bases outside the gene matches. The CDR3 contains 14 residues. Germline V gene lookup returns CDR1 SGHDT and CDR2 YYEEEE. This clonotype was detected a few times. The antigen is undetermined. TCRdb passed the 5' RACE reads through MiXCR, listing each CDR3 protein once. Among about 500,000 distinct CDR3 sequences listed, 9.5% to 15% were seen once. The TCR was taken from a male donor with ankylosing spondylitis. The chain has TRBV5-6 and TRBJ2-5; 10 bases are a match to TRBD2. Sequencing was performed on blood, either unsorted or a sorted T cell fraction (not recorded which). The CDR3 nucleotides are TGTGCCAGCAGGGGAGCGGGAGGGCAAGAGACCCAGTACTTC. Its protein product is CASRGAGGQETQYF.